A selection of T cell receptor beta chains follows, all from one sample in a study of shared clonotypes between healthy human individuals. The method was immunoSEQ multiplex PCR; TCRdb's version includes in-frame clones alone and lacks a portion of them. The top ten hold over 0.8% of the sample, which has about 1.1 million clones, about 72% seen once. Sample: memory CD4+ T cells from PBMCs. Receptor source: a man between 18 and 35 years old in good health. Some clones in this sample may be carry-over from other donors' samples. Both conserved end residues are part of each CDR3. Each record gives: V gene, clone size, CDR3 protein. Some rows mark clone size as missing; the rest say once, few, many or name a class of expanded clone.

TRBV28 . CASSFKFEQFF
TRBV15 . CATSSGPGTGGYEQYF
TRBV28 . CASSQNHGQAIGYTF
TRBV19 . CASSPKPYTGELFF
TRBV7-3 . CASSERPAGTDTQYF
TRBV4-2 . CASSHPRGGSSYNEQFF
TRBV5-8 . CASSGVGQYQPQHF
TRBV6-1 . CASSLRQGLGQPQHF
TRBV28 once CASSFLSGKDYNEQFF
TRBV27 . CASARLAGTYEQYF
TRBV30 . CAWSASGRAGYGYTF
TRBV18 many CASQQSPGDEQFF
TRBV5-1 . CASIHEQYF
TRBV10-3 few CAISDRDRSSYEQYF
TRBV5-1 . CASSLAVGGSRVNTEAFF
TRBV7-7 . CASSASSSYNEQFF
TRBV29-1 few CSAGVGTEAFF
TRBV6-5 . CASSTGARGYTF
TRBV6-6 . CASRTTGGAGEQYF
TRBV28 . CASNGAAGRAYEQYF
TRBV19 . CASSIGRGKVDIQYF
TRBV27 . CASSFGRTSGTQYF
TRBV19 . CASSNFERQGRGYTF
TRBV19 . CASTPGRSGANVLTF
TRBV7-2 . CASSLAPGLAGGQGRNEQFF
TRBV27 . CASSLGRLEAFF
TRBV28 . CASSPQSGTDTQYF
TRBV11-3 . CASSSNRGTQYF
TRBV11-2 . CASSLRGAVVGEQFF
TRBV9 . CASSVGRLGWLEEQFF
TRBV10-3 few CAINPYGQGSNTEAFF
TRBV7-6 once CASSPRVAGGTTGELFF
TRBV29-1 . CSIEGNSGSETQYF
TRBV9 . CASSTGLEGAQHF
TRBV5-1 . CASKIGSSPSAEQYF
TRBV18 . CASSPYSDNQPQHF
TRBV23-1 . CASVRLGQVGELFF
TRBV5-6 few CASKGRSLAKNIQYF
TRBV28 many CASSWDNTFNQPQHF
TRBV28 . CASSFITDRGYTF
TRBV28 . CASSFTGLLYEQYF
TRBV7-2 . CASSQTLINQPQHF